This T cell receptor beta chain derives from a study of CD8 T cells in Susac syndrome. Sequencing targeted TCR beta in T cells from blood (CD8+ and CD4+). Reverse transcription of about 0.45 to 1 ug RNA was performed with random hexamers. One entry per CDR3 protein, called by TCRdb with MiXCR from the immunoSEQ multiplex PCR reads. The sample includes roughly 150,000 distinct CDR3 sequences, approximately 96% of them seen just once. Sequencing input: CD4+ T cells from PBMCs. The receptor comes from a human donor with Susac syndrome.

The CDR3 sequence is CSAPTRTGGTDTQYF. The CDR3 region has the DNA TGCAGTGCCCCTACCCGGACGGGGGGAACAGATACGCAGTATTTT. The chain couples TRBV20-1 to TRBJ2-3; 7 positions agree with TRBD2. CDR1 and CDR2 from the germline V gene are DFQATT and SNEGSKA (reference sequence). The length of the CDR3 is 15 residues. Germline trimming cut 6 bases from V and 3 bases from J; bases unmatched to any gene: 12.